These 30 T cell receptor beta chains were all obtained from the same sample, sequenced in a study of Tregs in tolerant kidney transplant recipients. Antigens for these TCRs are unknown. Measured with immunoSEQ multiplex PCR; TCRdb has only the in-frame clones, and not every one. The sample lists more than 25,000 clones, under 90% occurring once. The sample was Tregs from blood cultured with allogeneic cells. These receptors came from a human donor in good health.

V usage is TRBV2 and J usage is TRBJ1-2; TRBD1 matches at 7 bases. Germline lookup yields CDR1 SNHLY and CDR2 FYNNEI. The length of the CDR3 is 11 residues. J lost 3 bases, V lost 8 bases, and 0 bases had no gene match. CDR3 sequence reads: CASDRDYGYTF. The CDR3 DNA follows: TGTGCCAGCGACAGGGACTATGGCTACACCTTC.

J is TRBJ1-5 and V is TRBV27; 10 bases fit TRBD1. The CDR3 runs 14 residues. The V gene end was trimmed by 3 bases and the J gene end by 11 bases; junction bases not matched to a gene: 7. Germline V gives CDR1 MNHEY, CDR2 SMNVEV (reference sequence). CDR3 DNA: TGTGCCAGCAGTTTCACCGGGACAGGGGAAACCCAGCATTTT. It encodes CASSFTGTGETQHF.

The V gene is TRBV18, the J gene TRBJ2-1, with a tentative D call TRBD1 (6 bases). V was pared by 4 bases and J by 9 bases, with 10 bases between. The germline V gene encodes CDR1 KGHSH and CDR2 LQKENI. The CDR3 runs 12 residues. The CDR3 protein is CASSLRQAEQFF. In nucleotides, the CDR3 is TGTGCCAGCTCACTACGACAGGCTGAGCAGTTCTTC.

The chain joins TRBV7-2 to TRBJ2-5; tentative D call: TRBD1 (5 bases). The CDR3 is made up of 15 amino acids. The V gene lost 5 bases and the J gene lost 0 bases, with 13 bases spanning the gap. Germline CDR1 SGHTA, CDR2 FQGNSA. The CDR3 DNA sequence: TGTGCCAGCAGCCACCCAGCAGGGTACCAAGAGACCCAGTACTTC. This codes for CASSHPAGYQETQYF. Full variable domain (missing parts from reference TRBV7-2 and TRBJ2-5): GAGVSQSPSNKVTEKGKDVELRCDPISGHTALYWYRQSLGQGLEFLIYFQGNSAPDKSGLPSDRFSAERTGGSVSTLTIQRTQQEDSAVYLCASSHPAGYQETQYFGPGTRLLVL.

This clone was observed a handful of times. The V call is TRBV2, the J call TRBJ1-4; D is unresolved. The CDR3 loop spans 13 amino acids. Looked up from germline, CDR1 is SNHLY and CDR2 is FYNNEI. The V end was cut by 7 bases, the J end by 5 bases, with 11 bases between. CDR3 sequence reads: CASKWGSNEKLFF. CDR3 nucleotides: TGTGCCAGCAAGTGGGGATCCAATGAAAAACTGTTTTTT.

This clone was recorded only once. This sequence joins TRBV30 and TRBJ2-5, with 7 positions matching TRBD2. V shed 4 bases, J shed 4 bases, and the junction held 6 bases outside the gene matches. Germline CDR1 is GTSNPN and CDR2 is SVGIG (reference sequence). This CDR3 comprises 13 residues. The CDR3 region has the DNA TGTGCCTGGATGGGGGGAGGGCGAGAGACCCAGTACTTC. Protein sequence: CAWMGGGRETQYF. Combining the CDR3 with reference TRBV30 and TRBJ2-5 gives the whole variable domain SQTIHQWPATLVQPVGSPLSLECTVEGTSNPNLYWYRQAAGRGLQLLFYSVGIGQISSEVPQNLSASRPQDRQFILSSKKLLLSDSGFYLCAWMGGGRETQYFGPGTRLLVL.

CDR3 protein: CASSLTLGDEQFF. CDR3 nucleotides: TGTGCCAGCAGCTTAACTTTAGGGGATGAGCAGTTCTTC. V gene TRBV11-1 combines with J gene TRBJ2-1; D may be TRBD1 (5 bases). The CDR3 is 13 amino acids. The V gene lost 2 bases and the J gene lost 8 bases, with 10 bases spanning the gap. The germline CDR1 and CDR2 sequences are SGHAT and FQDESV (reference sequence).

The CDR3, as DNA: TGTGCCAGCAGACAGGCAGGGGGATTCTATGGCTACACCTTC. Residues: CASRQAGGFYGYTF. This sequence joins TRBV6-6 and TRBJ1-2; 7 bases agree with TRBD1. CDR1 and CDR2 from the germline V gene are MNHNY and SVGAGI (reference sequence). This CDR3 region has 14 residues. Trimming took 6 bases from V and 4 from J; bases not matched to a gene: 8.

The chain joins TRBV9 to TRBJ1-3; TRBD1 aligns across 12 bases. The CDR3 is 15 amino acids. From germline, CDR1 is SGDLS and CDR2 YYNGEE. The V gene end was trimmed by 4 bases and the J gene end by 5 bases; junction bases not matched to a gene: 4. The CDR3 DNA sequence: TGTGCCAGCAGCCCGGGACAGGGGGCTCGAAACACCATATATTTT. Amino acid sequence: CASSPGQGARNTIYF.

V and J are TRBV30 and TRBJ2-7; D may be TRBD1 or TRBD2 (5 bases each). The CDR3 covers 13 residues. The V end lost 3 bases, the J end lost 7 bases, and 16 bases lay between the germline ends. Germline lookup yields CDR1 GTSNPN and CDR2 SVGIG (reference sequence). CDR3 sequence (DNA): TGTGCCTGGAGGGCCTCCGGGACGCGGGAGCAGTACTTC. As protein: CAWRASGTREQYF.

The J gene is TRBJ1-2, the V gene TRBV30; 10 nucleotides line up with TRBD1. Germline CDR1 GTSNPN, CDR2 SVGIG (reference sequence). The ends lost 0 bases at V and 8 bases at J; junction bases unmatched: 6. The CDR3 is 14 residues long. CDR3 residues: CAWSVRDRGRGYTF. Here the CDR3 DNA reads TGTGCCTGGAGTGTACGGGACAGGGGAAGGGGCTACACCTTC.

The rearrangement links TRBV6-6 to TRBJ2-2, with a tentative D call TRBD2 (5 bases). CDR3 size: 14 residues. The germline V and J ends were trimmed by 6 bases and 5 bases, with 13 bases remaining between them. Germline assignment: CDR1 MNHNY and CDR2 SVGAGI (reference sequence). CDR3 region: CASSRLSGTGELFF. CDR3 nucleotide sequence: TGTGCCAGCAGCCGACTAAGTGGGACCGGGGAGCTGTTTTTT.

The rearrangement links TRBV12-5 to TRBJ1-1, with TRBD1 identical over 8 bases. The ends lost 5 bases at V and 3 bases at J; junction bases unmatched: 5. The germline CDR1 and CDR2 sequences are LGHNT and FRNRAP. CDR3 length: 14 amino acids. The CDR3 DNA sequence: TGTGCTAGTGGTACGGGACAGGATTACACTGAAGCTTTCTTT. This translates into CASGTGQDYTEAFF.

The J gene is TRBJ2-3, the V gene TRBV19; D is ambiguous. The germline V and J ends were trimmed by 3 bases and 6 bases, with 4 bases remaining between them. Germline V CDR1 and CDR2: LNHDA, SQIVND (reference sequence). This CDR3 region has 11 residues. CDR3 DNA sequence: TGTGCCAGTAGTATCGCCGATACGCAGTATTTT. Residues: CASSIADTQYF.

The rearrangement uses TRBV7-3 and TRBJ2-3, with 11 bases fitting TRBD2. This CDR3 has 15 amino acids. After removal of 4 bases from V and 7 bases from J, the junction contained 7 bases not matched to a gene. In germline, CDR1 is SGHTA, CDR2 FQGTGA. In nucleotides, the CDR3 is TGTGCCAGCAGCTCTAGCGGGGGGCAACACCATACGCAGTATTTT. Translating it yields CASSSSGGQHHTQYF.

The chain is built from TRBV19 and TRBJ2-2, with TRBD2 as a possible D gene (5 bases). CDR3 size: 12 residues. Germline CDR1 and CDR2: LNHDA and SQIVND (reference sequence). V was shortened by 6 bases and J by 7 bases, with 9 bases between the two germline ends. In DNA, the CDR3 is TGTGCCAGTAGGCGGGCGGACGGGGAGCTGTTTTTT. Encoded protein: CASRRADGELFF.

The V and J genes are TRBV9 and TRBJ2-3; possibly TRBD2 for D (6 bases). V lost 2 bases and J lost 2, with 9 bases in between. The germline V gene encodes CDR1 SGDLS and CDR2 YYNGEE. The CDR3 contains 14 residues. The CDR3 sequence: CASSVGTYTDTQYF. CDR3 sequence (DNA): TGTGCCAGCAGCGTGGGGACTTACACAGATACGCAGTATTTT.

The chain has TRBV14 and TRBJ1-3, with D possibly being TRBD1 (6 bases). V dropped 2 bases and J dropped 2 bases, with 10 bases sitting between them. Germline V gene lookup returns CDR1 SGHDN and CDR2 FVKESK. CDR3 size: 15 residues. The CDR3 DNA follows: TGTGCCAGCAGCCAACTGGGGGGCCCTGGAAACACCATATATTTT. Protein product: CASSQLGGPGNTIYF.

V and J are TRBV7-2 and TRBJ2-6, with D perhaps TRBD1 (6 bases). Trimming shortened V by 5 bases and J by 4 bases, and 18 bases separated the two germline ends. The CDR3 loop spans 17 amino acids. CDR1 SGHTA and CDR2 FQGNSA come from the germline V gene. CDR3 coding DNA: TGTGCCAGCAGCCCTAGGGCAGGGGCAGGAGGGGCCAACGTCCTGACTTTC. It yields the protein CASSPRAGAGGANVLTF.

The chain joins TRBV6-5 to TRBJ2-7; either TRBD1 or TRBD2 may fit D (5 bases each). The ends were cut back, 8 bases at V and 0 bases at J, with 17 bases in the middle. The CDR3 consists of 15 residues. Germline V gene lookup returns CDR1 MNHEY and CDR2 SVGAGI. CDR3 DNA sequence: TGTGCCAGCGCGGCTGGACTCGACAGCTCCTACGAGCAGTACTTC. Protein sequence: CASAAGLDSSYEQYF.

This chain connects TRBV19 to TRBJ2-7; D could derive from TRBD1 or TRBD2 (5 bases each). The CDR3 is 15 residues long. The V and J ends lost 0 bases and 0 bases respectively, with 9 bases between them. Germline V gives CDR1 LNHDA, CDR2 SQIVND (reference sequence). In nucleotides, the CDR3 is TGTGCCAGTAGTATAGATCACGGGGCCTCCTACGAGCAGTACTTC. Residues: CASSIDHGASYEQYF.

V and J are TRBV18 and TRBJ2-3; TRBD1 matches at 7 bases. Per germline, CDR1 KGHSH and CDR2 LQKENI. CDR3 length: 15 amino acids. The V segment lost 2 bases and the J segment 2 bases; nucleotides outside the gene matches: 4. The CDR3 DNA sequence: TGTGCCAGCTCACCAGCGACAGGGACCACAGATACGCAGTATTTT. Residues: CASSPATGTTDTQYF.

The chain carries TRBV7-9 and TRBJ1-1, with D possibly being TRBD1 (5 bases). The CDR3 spans 14 residues. Germline values: CDR1 SEHNR, CDR2 FQNEAQ (reference sequence). V lost 3 bases, J lost 0 bases, and 8 bases lay in between. The CDR3: CASSLGGLNTEAFF. The CDR3 DNA reads TGTGCCAGCAGCTTGGGGGGGTTGAACACTGAAGCTTTCTTT.

The chain combines TRBV4-2 with TRBJ2-5; D may correspond to TRBD1 or TRBD2 (5 bases each). CDR3 length: 16 residues. Germline CDR1 and CDR2: LGHNA and YNFKEQ. V was pared by 1 base and J by 5 bases, with 17 bases between. CDR3 in amino acids: CASSQGDRPGVETQYF. As DNA, the CDR3 is TGTGCCAGCAGCCAAGGGGACCGGCCCGGGGTGGAGACCCAGTACTTC.

This chain connects TRBV19 to TRBJ2-3; weak D call: TRBD2 (6 bases). V lost 3 bases to trimming and J lost 0 bases, with 7 bases between them. Germline V gene sequence: CDR1 LNHDA, CDR2 SQIVND (reference sequence). This CDR3 has 14 amino acids. In DNA, the CDR3 is TGTGCCAGTAGTATGCGGGGTAGCACAGATACGCAGTATTTT. The encoded protein is CASSMRGSTDTQYF.

This chain uses TRBV2 with TRBJ2-5, with a possible D match to TRBD1 (5 bases). Germline-derived CDR1 and CDR2 are SNHLY and FYNNEI. Deletions cut 4 bases from V and 2 bases from J, with 14 bases between. The CDR3 has 15 residues. CDR3 DNA sequence: TGTGCCAGCAGTGCTTGGGGCAGGGCTCAAGAGACCCAGTACTTC. Its protein is CASSAWGRAQETQYF.

V gene TRBV5-1 combines with J gene TRBJ2-1; D may be TRBD1 or TRBD2 (5 bases each). Germline V CDR1 and CDR2: SGHRS, YFSETQ. The length of the CDR3 is 15 residues. V lost 0 bases and J 6 bases, leaving 13 bases between the germline ends. The CDR3 spells CASSLGAAGSNEQFF. The CDR3 DNA sequence: TGCGCCAGCAGCTTGGGGGCGGCAGGGAGCAATGAGCAGTTCTTC.

The CDR3 loop is CASSMFGTGYSEQYF. DNA for the CDR3: TGTGCCAGTAGTATGTTTGGGACAGGGTACAGCGAGCAGTACTTC. The chain links TRBV19 to TRBJ2-7; 9 bases are a match to TRBD1. J gave up 6 bases and V 3 bases, and 9 bases lay outside the gene matches. Germline V gene sequence: CDR1 LNHDA, CDR2 SQIVND (reference sequence). The CDR3 covers 15 residues.

In its sample, this clone was seen a few times. This sample includes further DNA sequences coding for the same CDR3. This chain connects TRBV9 to TRBJ1-1; D ambiguous. The CDR3 runs 13 residues. The V end was cut by 0 bases, the J end by 0 bases, with 3 bases between. Germline V CDR1 and CDR2: SGDLS, YYNGEE. The CDR3 DNA follows: TGTGCCAGCAGCGTAGCATTGAACACTGAAGCTTTCTTT. Translated: CASSVALNTEAFF.

CDR3 nucleotide sequence: TGTGCCAGTAGTACCCGGGGGGCAGGCCGACCTAATAACTATGGCTACACCTTC. Amino acids: CASSTRGAGRPNNYGYTF. The chain employs TRBV19 and TRBJ1-2; the D gene is possibly TRBD1 (6 bases). The CDR3 covers 18 residues. Germline values: CDR1 LNHDA, CDR2 SQIVND (reference sequence). V lost 4 bases to trimming and J lost 1 base, with 22 bases between them. The full variable domain, its missing parts supplied by reference TRBV19 and TRBJ1-2, is DGGITQSPKYLFRKEGQNVTLSCEQNLNHDAMYWYRQDPGQGLRLIYYSQIVNDFQKGDIAEGYSVSREKKESFPLTVTSAQKNPTAFYLCASSTRGAGRPNNYGYTFGSGTRLTVV.